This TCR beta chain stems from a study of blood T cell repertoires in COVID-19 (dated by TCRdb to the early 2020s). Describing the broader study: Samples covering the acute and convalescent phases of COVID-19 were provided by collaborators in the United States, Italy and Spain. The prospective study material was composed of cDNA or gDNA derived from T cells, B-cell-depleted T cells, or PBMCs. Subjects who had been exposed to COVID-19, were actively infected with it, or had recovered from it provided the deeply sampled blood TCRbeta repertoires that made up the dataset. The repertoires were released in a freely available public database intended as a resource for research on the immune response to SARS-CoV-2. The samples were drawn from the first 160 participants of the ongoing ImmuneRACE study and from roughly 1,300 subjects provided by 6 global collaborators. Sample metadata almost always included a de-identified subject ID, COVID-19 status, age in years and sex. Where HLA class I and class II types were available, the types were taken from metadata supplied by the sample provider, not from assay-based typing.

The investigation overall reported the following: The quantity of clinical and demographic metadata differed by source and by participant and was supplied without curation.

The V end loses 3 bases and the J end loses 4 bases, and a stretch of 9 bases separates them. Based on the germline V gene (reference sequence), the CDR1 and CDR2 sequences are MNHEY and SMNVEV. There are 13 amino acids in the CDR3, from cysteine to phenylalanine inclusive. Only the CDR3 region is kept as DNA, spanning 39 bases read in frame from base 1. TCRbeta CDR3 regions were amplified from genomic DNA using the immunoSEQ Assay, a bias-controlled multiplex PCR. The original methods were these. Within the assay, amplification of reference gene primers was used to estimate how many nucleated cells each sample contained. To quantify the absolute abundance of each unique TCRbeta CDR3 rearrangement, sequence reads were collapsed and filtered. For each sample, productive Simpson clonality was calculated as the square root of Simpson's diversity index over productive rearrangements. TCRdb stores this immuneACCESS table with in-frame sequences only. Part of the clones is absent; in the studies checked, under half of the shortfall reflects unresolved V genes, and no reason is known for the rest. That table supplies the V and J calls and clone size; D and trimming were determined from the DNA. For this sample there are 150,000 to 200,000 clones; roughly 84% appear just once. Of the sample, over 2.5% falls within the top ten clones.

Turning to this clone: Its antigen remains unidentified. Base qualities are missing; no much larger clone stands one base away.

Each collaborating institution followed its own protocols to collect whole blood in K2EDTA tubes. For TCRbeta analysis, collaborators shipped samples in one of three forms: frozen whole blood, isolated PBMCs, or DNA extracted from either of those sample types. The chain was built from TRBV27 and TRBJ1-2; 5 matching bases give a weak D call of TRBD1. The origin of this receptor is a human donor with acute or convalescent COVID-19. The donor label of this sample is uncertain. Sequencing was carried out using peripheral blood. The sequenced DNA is TGTGCCAGCAGTTTTCGGGGGGGCTATGGCTACACCTTC. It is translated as CASSFRGGYGYTF.